The 5 T cell receptor beta chains below come from one sample, sequenced in a study of vaccination and CD4 T cells after COVID-19. No cognate antigen is known for these TCRs. As for treatment: roughly 11-day PBMC culture with coronavirus spike peptide pools or control peptides (ViraFEST assay). The Oncomine TCR Beta short-read assay was applied to DNA of cultured CD4+ T cells. Each CDR3 protein is one row after TCRdb ran MiXCR on the PCR reads. In the table there are about 10,000 distinct CDR3 sequences, about 23% of which are singletons. The sequences come from CD4+ T cells from blood, cultured in vitro, collected before SARS-CoV-2 vaccination. These receptor sequences come from a human donor who received a COVID-19 vaccine.

By share, this clonotype counts as medium-sized. The chain is built from TRBV24-1 and TRBJ1-2, with D possibly being TRBD1 (6 bases). The CDR3 covers 18 residues. V lost 12 bases to trimming and J lost 4 bases, with 32 bases between them. The germline V gene encodes CDR1 KGHDR and CDR2 SFDVKD. For the CDR3, the DNA is TGTGCCGCACACACAGGGAAGGTTTTTGAGTCGAGGGGCTATGGCTACACCTTC. Its translation: CAAHTGKVFESRGYGYTF.

The V and J genes are TRBV12-3 or TRBV12-4 and TRBJ2-3; perhaps TRBD1 as D (6 bases). This CDR3 has 17 amino acids. Trimming pared 0 bases from V and 1 base from J, leaving 14 bases between. CDR3 DNA: TGTGCCAGCAGTTTAGCTTTAACAGGGTTTGGCACAGATACGCAGTATTTT. It yields the protein CASSLALTGFGTDTQYF.

This clonotype has only a few counts. The J gene is TRBJ1-5, the V gene TRBV11-3; D perhaps matches TRBD1 (5 bases). V dropped 3 bases and J dropped 2 bases, with 11 bases sitting between them. Per the germline V gene, CDR1 is SGHNT and CDR2 is YENEEA. CDR3 length: 15 residues. The chain's CDR3 is CASSLGGEGNQPQHF. The CDR3 bases are TGTGCCAGCAGCTTGGGGGGGGAGGGCAATCAGCCCCAGCATTTT.

This clonotype was seen only a few times. This rearrangement joins TRBV12-3 or TRBV12-4 to TRBJ1-2; 8 bases agree with TRBD1. Trimming removed 5 bases from V and 8 bases from J; junction bases left unmatched: 7. The CDR3 contains 13 residues. This CDR3 reads CASSIGQGGGYTF. The CDR3 DNA reads as TGTGCCAGCAGTATCGGACAGGGAGGGGGCTACACCTTC.

CDR3 sequence (DNA): TGTGCCAGCAGAATGGGGGGACTAGCGGGGGGGCCAGTCTACAATGAGCAGTTCTTC. Translating gives CASRMGGLAGGPVYNEQFF. The rearrangement links TRBV6-1 to TRBJ2-1; 16 nucleotides match TRBD2. With V trimmed by 6 bases and J by 3 bases, 11 bases remained unmatched. The CDR3 has 19 residues. CDR1 and CDR2 (germline): MNHNS, SASEGT.